The 15 T cell receptor beta chains in this list originate from one sample, sequenced in a study of cytomegalovirus exposure and HLA in healthy donors. Use of 60 Vbeta and 13 Jbeta primers characterized the PCR. The method was immunoSEQ multiplex PCR; TCRdb's version includes in-frame clones alone and lacks a portion of them. The repertoire holds 70,000 or so clones, with over 60% as singletons. Source material: PBMCs. These receptor sequences come from a woman aged 50 to 65 in good health and CMV-seronegative.

This chain joins TRBV4-1 and TRBJ2-3; perhaps TRBD2 as D (6 bases). Trimming cost V 0 bases and J 7 bases, with 11 bases left between them. Germline CDR1 is MGHRA and CDR2 is YSYEKL. CDR3 size: 14 residues. The chain's CDR3 is CASSQDRGTYTQYF. In DNA, the CDR3 is TGCGCCAGCAGCCAAGACCGGGGGACTTATACGCAGTATTTT.

The chain uses TRBV28 and TRBJ1-5, with a weak D call TRBD1 (5 bases). Deletions cut 1 base from V and 3 bases from J, with 10 bases between. This CDR3 is 15 amino acids long. In germline, CDR1 is MDHEN, CDR2 SYDVKM. This CDR3 reads CASSLSQGLNQPQHF. The DNA for the CDR3 is TGTGCCAGCAGTTTATCCCAGGGACTCAATCAGCCCCAGCATTTT.

This clone was counted between two and nine times. The chain carries TRBV29-1 and TRBJ2-1; 10 bases align to TRBD2. Trimming removed 5 bases from V and 4 bases from J; junction bases left unmatched: 8. This CDR3 is built from 15 residues. The germline CDR1 and CDR2 sequences are SQVTM and ANQGSEA. As DNA, the CDR3 is TGCAGCGTTAGGAGGTCTAGCGGGAGATACAATGAGCAGTTCTTC. Protein sequence: CSVRRSSGRYNEQFF.

The CDR3 protein is CAISDLVATNTEAFF. Here the CDR3 DNA reads TGTGCCATCAGTGATCTGGTAGCGACGAACACTGAAGCTTTCTTT. The rearrangement links TRBV10-3 to TRBJ1-1; no clear D gene. Deletions cut 3 bases from V and 1 base from J, with 12 bases between. The CDR3 loop spans 15 amino acids. CDR1 is ENHRY, CDR2 SYGVKD, per germline.

This chain uses TRBV27 with TRBJ1-5; D perhaps matches TRBD1 (5 bases). This CDR3 has 14 amino acids. Germline assignment: CDR1 MNHEY and CDR2 SMNVEV (reference sequence). V lost 3 bases to trimming and J lost 5 bases, with 11 bases between them. The chain's CDR3 is CASSLYGGYQPQHF. DNA of the CDR3: TGTGCCAGCAGTTTGTATGGGGGGTATCAGCCCCAGCATTTT.

The rearrangement uses TRBV6-5 and TRBJ2-5, with D possibly being TRBD2 (6 bases). The DNA matches TRBJ2-7 better at its end, which makes the J call doubtful. This CDR3 has 14 amino acids. Germline V gives CDR1 MNHEY, CDR2 SVGAGI. The CDR3 sequence is CASTPPGSSYEQYF. The CDR3 DNA is TGTGCCAGCACCCCCCCCGGGAGCTCCTACGAGCAGTACTTC.

The V call is TRBV27, the J call TRBJ1-2; 7 nucleotides agree with TRBD1. Germline CDR1 and CDR2: MNHEY and SMNVEV (reference sequence). The trim removed 6 bases at V and 3 bases at J, leaving 4 bases unmatched. The CDR3 is 13 residues long. CDR3 nucleotide sequence: TGTGCCAGCAGCGCAGGGGGACACTATGGCTACACCTTC. Its protein product is CASSAGGHYGYTF.

The V call is TRBV28, the J call TRBJ2-7; 7 bases align to TRBD1. Trimming at V came to 1 base and at J to 7 bases, leaving 13 bases not matched to a gene. The CDR3 totals 16 residues. Germline V gene sequence: CDR1 MDHEN, CDR2 SYDVKM. CDR3: CASSLSPQGESWEQYF. For the CDR3, the DNA is TGTGCCAGCAGTTTATCCCCCCAGGGGGAGTCCTGGGAGCAGTACTTC.

The chain combines TRBV19 with TRBJ2-7; D call uncertain. The CDR3 is made up of 12 amino acids. With 2 bases removed from V and 6 bases from J, the gap between germline ends came to 8 bases. CDR1 is LNHDA and CDR2 is SQIVND in the germline V gene (reference sequence). CDR3 residues: CASSIWSGEQYF. The CDR3 bases are TGTGCCAGTAGTATATGGAGTGGCGAGCAGTACTTC.

This chain uses TRBV5-8 with TRBJ1-1; 10 nucleotides line up with TRBD1. The J segment lost 6 bases and the V segment lost 0 bases, leaving 5 bases of the junction unmatched. The germline gives CDR1 SGHTS, CDR2 YDEGEE. This CDR3 is 15 amino acids long. Here the CDR3 DNA reads TGTGCCAGCAGCTTGGTGGGACAGGGGTTCCCTGAAGCTTTCTTT. Translation: CASSLVGQGFPEAFF.

The chain employs TRBV7-9 and TRBJ1-1; 7 nucleotides agree with TRBD1. Germline V lookup: CDR1 SEHNR, CDR2 FQNEAQ (reference sequence). V lost 1 base and J lost 6; bases outside the gene matches: 8. The CDR3 consists of 15 residues. The DNA of the CDR3 is TGTGCCAGCAGCTTAGGTTCAGGGGGTTTCGCTGAAGCTTTCTTT. Its translation is CASSLGSGGFAEAFF.

The chain carries TRBV29-1 and TRBJ2-1; 8 bases match TRBD2. The junction had 6 bases not matched to a gene; V was cut back by 1 base and J by 7 bases. The CDR3 covers 14 residues. Germline loops: CDR1 SQVTM, CDR2 ANQGSEA. This chain's CDR3 is CSVEAAGLVNEQFF. In DNA, the CDR3 is TGCAGCGTTGAAGCGGCGGGACTAGTAAATGAGCAGTTCTTC.

The chain joins TRBV13 to TRBJ1-4; D gene ambiguous. V shed 5 bases and J shed 2 bases, with 6 bases lying between them. CDR3 length: 13 residues. Germline V gene sequence: CDR1 PRHDT, CDR2 FYEKMQ (reference sequence). CDR3 bases: TGTGCCAGCAGCCTCCGGACTAATGAAAAACTGTTTTTT. It translates to CASSLRTNEKLFF.

The chain combines TRBV27 with TRBJ1-5, with a weak D call TRBD1 (6 bases). CDR1 and CDR2 from the germline V gene are MNHEY and SMNVEV (reference sequence). The CDR3 is 14 amino acids. Trimming removed 4 bases from V and 5 bases from J, with 12 bases in between. CDR3 nucleotides: TGTGCCAGCAGTTCCTCGGACAGATATCAGCCCCAGCATTTT. Protein: CASSSSDRYQPQHF.

The V and J genes are TRBV4-3 and TRBJ1-2, with TRBD1 matching over 8 bases. Germline V gene data show CDR1 as LGHNA and CDR2 as YSLEER. The CDR3 contains 17 residues. V gave up 5 bases and J gave up 4 bases; unmatched junction bases: 15. The CDR3 DNA is TGCGCCAGCAGCAGAGGGCCCGCTACGGGACAGGTCTATGGCTACACCTTC. Protein: CASSRGPATGQVYGYTF.